This T cell receptor (beta chain) was observed in a study of T cells after yellow fever vaccination. TCRdb called the 5' RACE reads again in MiXCR, with one record for every CDR3 protein. Here the sample spans 300,000 to 350,000 distinct CDR3 sequences, 3.5% to 4.5% being singletons. Whole-study findings and limits: Post-booster repertoires contained most primary-vaccination clones again (approximately 95% CD4, 85% to 90% CD8). Few clonotypes appeared in both CD4 and CD8 compartments.

Trimming cost V 3 bases and J 6 bases; bases outside gene matches: 16. The CDR3 consists of 19 residues. The germline V gene has CDR1 LGHNA and CDR2 YSLEER. This clonotype was recorded at least ten times. The antigen is unknown. The rearrangement links TRBV4-3 to TRBJ2-2, with 10 bases lining up with TRBD1. This sequence originates from a man younger than 35 who received the YFV17D yellow fever vaccine. Sequenced material: PBMCs, taken 5 days after the yellow fever booster vaccination. The CDR3 coding sequence is TGCGCCAGCAGCCAGTATCCGGGACAGGGGTTTAATTACGCCGGGGAGCTGTTTTTT. Translated, it gives CASSQYPGQGFNYAGELFF.